This T cell receptor (beta chain) was sequenced for a study of CD8 T cells in ankylosing spondylitis. This clonotype was detected ten times or more. TCRdb ran MiXCR on the 5' RACE reads and lists one entry per CDR3 protein. Seen here are approximately 130,000 distinct CDR3 sequences, approximately 10% observed once, and the top ten hold approximately 3.4%. Trimming at V came to 5 bases and at J to 3 bases, leaving 9 bases not matched to a gene. The CDR3 totals 15 residues. From germline, CDR1 is SGHNT and CDR2 YENEEA. The rearrangement uses TRBV11-3 and TRBJ1-2, with 7 positions matching TRBD1. Input material: blood, either unsorted or a sorted T cell fraction (not recorded which). The TCR was taken from a male donor with ankylosing spondylitis or in good health (not recorded which). CDR3 sequence (DNA): TGTGCCAGCAGCGAGGGTAGGGACAGATACTATGGCTACACCTTC. Its protein is CASSEGRDRYYGYTF.